These 32 T cell receptor beta chains came from one sample sequenced in a study of T cell repertoires in cytomegalovirus infection. No antigen has been assigned to these receptors. MiXCR was run by TCRdb on the reads, yielding one entry per CDR3 protein. Of some 590,000 distinct CDR3 sequences in the sample, under 45% were seen once. Sequencing was performed on cultured PBMCs, taken from culture after CMV antigen stimulation. The receptors here all came from a human donor in good health (CMV status not recorded). Some clones in this sample may be carry-over from other donors' samples.

The chain employs TRBV7-2 and TRBJ2-7; 10 bases map to TRBD1. This CDR3 has 22 amino acids. J gave up 5 bases and V 4 bases, and 29 bases lay outside the gene matches. CDR1 is SGHTA, CDR2 FQGNSA, per germline. In DNA, the CDR3 is TGTGCCAGCAGCTCACCTTTGGGTACCCGCGAGGACAAGGACAGGGGGTATCACGAGCAGTACTTC. This encodes CASSSPLGTREDKDRGYHEQYF.

This clonotype was counted between two and nine times. V and J are TRBV6-1 and TRBJ2-7; 9 bases are a match to TRBD1. V dropped 8 bases and J dropped 0; count of bases not matched to a gene: 5. CDR1 is MNHNS, CDR2 SASEGT, per germline. The CDR3 loop spans 14 amino acids. The CDR3 sequence: CASARDRDSYEQYF. The CDR3 DNA reads TGTGCCAGCGCCCGGGACAGGGACTCCTACGAGCAGTACTTC.

The rearrangement joins TRBV7-6 to TRBJ2-5, with TRBD2 matching over 15 bases. The ends lost 4 bases at V and 4 bases at J; junction bases unmatched: 4. From germline, CDR1 is SGHVS and CDR2 FNYEAQ. The CDR3 sequence is 16 residues long. For the CDR3, the DNA is TGTGCCAGCAGCTACGGACTAGCGGGGGGGAGAGAGACCCAGTACTTC. As protein: CASSYGLAGGRETQYF.

This chain links TRBV7-2 with TRBJ1-2, with D possibly being TRBD1 (5 bases). V was shortened by 5 bases and J by 3 bases, with 10 bases between the two germline ends. The CDR3 is 13 amino acids. Germline lookup yields CDR1 SGHTA and CDR2 FQGNSA. CDR3 sequence reads: CASSPTGYYGYTF. CDR3 DNA sequence: TGTGCCAGCAGCCCTACAGGTTACTATGGCTACACCTTC.

V usage is TRBV27 and J usage is TRBJ2-3; no definite D call. The CDR3 sequence is 17 residues long. The V gene lost 5 bases and the J gene lost 2 bases, with 20 bases spanning the gap. The germline V gene has CDR1 MNHEY and CDR2 SMNVEV (reference sequence). CDR3 amino acids: CASSPVHLARFTDTQYF. The CDR3 bases are TGTGCCAGCAGTCCGGTACATCTTGCCAGGTTCACAGATACGCAGTATTTT.

The chain is built from TRBV12-3 or TRBV12-4 and TRBJ1-4; no definite D call. This CDR3 region has 13 residues. V was trimmed by 2 bases and J by 8 bases, leaving 9 bases between them. CDR3 sequence (DNA): TGTGCCAGCAGTTTACAGGAAGGCGAAAAACTGTTTTTT. Translating it yields CASSLQEGEKLFF.

This clonotype was counted a few times. The chain combines TRBV7-2 with TRBJ1-5, with TRBD1 matching over 7 bases. There are 15 residues in the CDR3. Trimming removed 4 bases from V and 4 bases from J; junction bases left unmatched: 7. The germline V gene encodes CDR1 SGHTA and CDR2 FQGNSA. CDR3 residues: CASSSYGTVNQPQHF. CDR3 DNA sequence: TGTGCCAGCAGCTCGTACGGGACAGTGAATCAGCCCCAGCATTTT.

The chain recombines TRBV5-6 with TRBJ2-5; perhaps TRBD2 as D (7 bases). The germline CDR1 and CDR2 sequences are SGHDT and YYEEEE. V was cut by 0 bases and J by 5 bases, with 14 bases left in between. This CDR3 has 15 amino acids. CDR3 region: CASSLGTGRGETQYF. The DNA for the CDR3 is TGTGCCAGCAGCTTGGGCACAGGGAGGGGGGAGACCCAGTACTTC. The variable domain in full, with the rest retrieved from reference TRBV5-6 and TRBJ2-5, is DAGVTQSPTHLIKTRGQQVTLRCSPKSGHDTVSWYQQALGQGPQFIFQYYEEEERQRGNFPDRFSGHQFPNYSSELNVNALLLGDSALYLCASSLGTGRGETQYFGPGTRLLVL.

CDR3: CASSLDRGSSSNQPQHF. In DNA form, the CDR3 reads TGTGCCAGCAGTCTGGACAGGGGGTCTAGTAGCAATCAGCCCCAGCATTTT. V gene TRBV6-1 combines with J gene TRBJ1-5; 10 bases fit TRBD1. The J segment lost 0 bases and the V segment lost 5 bases, leaving 7 bases of the junction unmatched. There are 17 residues in the CDR3. Germline CDR1 and CDR2: MNHNS and SASEGT.

The chain recombines TRBV12-3 or TRBV12-4 with TRBJ2-3, with D hard to call. V shed 3 bases and J shed 10 bases, with 20 bases lying between them. The CDR3 runs to 15 residues. This CDR3 reads CASSFYGSTAVPQYF. The CDR3 DNA reads as TGTGCCAGCAGTTTTTACGGCTCCACCGCCGTTCCGCAGTATTTT.

This clonotype was seen only a few times. V and J are TRBV6-1 and TRBJ1-6; D is possibly TRBD1 (5 bases). CDR3 length: 19 residues. CDR1 MNHNS and CDR2 SASEGT come from the germline V gene. V was shortened by 6 bases and J by 6 bases, with 27 bases between the two germline ends. This CDR3 is CASSSIRGGIGGINSPLHF. CDR3 bases: TGTGCCAGCAGCAGTATCCGCGGGGGGATCGGAGGGATTAATTCACCCCTCCACTTT.

The J gene is TRBJ2-2, the V gene TRBV7-9, with D perhaps TRBD2 (6 bases). The CDR3 is 14 residues long. Germline V gene data show CDR1 as SEHNR and CDR2 as FQNEAQ (reference sequence). Trimming cost V 5 bases and J 5 bases, with 12 bases left between them. The CDR3 protein is CASSAAGWTGELFF. The CDR3 DNA is TGTGCCAGCAGCGCGGCGGGGTGGACCGGGGAGCTGTTTTTT.

A few counts support this clonotype. This chain joins TRBV7-2 and TRBJ1-1; D call uncertain. The CDR3 is 14 residues long. The V end was cut by 5 bases, the J end by 5 bases, with 15 bases between. Germline V gives CDR1 SGHTA, CDR2 FQGNSA. CDR3 coding DNA: TGTGCCAGCAGCGCGTGGCCCCTTGAGACTGAAGCTTTCTTT. It specifies CASSAWPLETEAFF.

The chain carries TRBV29-1 and TRBJ1-2, with 7 nucleotides matching TRBD1. Germline values: CDR1 SQVTM, CDR2 ANQGSEA. This CDR3 is 15 amino acids long. The junction had 11 bases not matched to a gene; V was cut back by 4 bases and J by 3 bases. CDR3 in amino acids: CSVASGDSYDYGYTF. The CDR3 DNA is TGCAGCGTTGCCTCCGGGGACAGCTACGACTATGGCTACACCTTC.

V usage is TRBV2 and J usage is TRBJ2-3; 7 nucleotides align to TRBD2. With V trimmed by 6 bases and J by 9 bases, 9 bases remained unmatched. CDR3 length: 13 amino acids. Germline CDR1 is SNHLY and CDR2 is FYNNEI. CDR3 in amino acids: CASRSGTAETQYF. The DNA for the CDR3 is TGTGCCAGCAGAAGCGGGACCGCCGAAACGCAGTATTTT.

This clonotype has more than one count but fewer than ten. The V call is TRBV7-8, the J call TRBJ1-1; maybe TRBD1 (6 bases). The V gene's germline CDR1 is SGHVS and CDR2 FQNEAQ. This CDR3 comprises 15 residues. The V end was cut by 5 bases, the J end by 0 bases, with 13 bases between. CDR3 in amino acids: CASSVNRDMNTEAFF. CDR3 nucleotide sequence: TGTGCCAGCAGCGTCAACAGGGACATGAACACTGAAGCTTTCTTT.

This sequence joins TRBV2 and TRBJ2-1; D call uncertain. Per germline, CDR1 SNHLY and CDR2 FYNNEI. V was clipped by 1 base and J by 7 bases, with 8 bases between them. The length of the CDR3 is 13 residues. The CDR3 DNA sequence: TGTGCCAGCAGTGAAGGGAGCCGGAATGAGCAGTTCTTC. It codes for CASSEGSRNEQFF. Drawing the rest from reference TRBV2 and TRBJ2-1, the complete variable domain is EPEVTQTPSHQVTQMGQEVILRCVPISNHLYFYWYRQILGQKVEFLVSFYNNEISEKSEIFDDQFSVERPDGSNFTLKIRSTKLEDSAMYFCASSEGSRNEQFFGPGTRLTVL.

The V call is TRBV7-2, the J call TRBJ1-2; no clear D. V lost 1 base and J 4 bases, leaving 13 bases between the germline ends. CDR1 and CDR2 from the germline V gene are SGHTA and FQGNSA. This CDR3 region has 15 residues. CDR3 nucleotide sequence: TGTGCCAGCAGCTTAGGTAGTAGGGTGGCCTATGGCTACACCTTC. Its translation is CASSLGSRVAYGYTF.

This clonotype was found a few times. This chain connects TRBV30 to TRBJ1-1; D gene unclear. CDR3 length: 12 residues. CDR1 and CDR2 (germline): GTSNPN, SVGIG (reference sequence). Trimming took 4 bases from V and 1 from J, leaving 7 bases between them. The CDR3: CAWKRRNTEAFF. The CDR3 DNA reads as TGTGCCTGGAAGAGGCGGAACACTGAAGCTTTCTTT.

The chain couples TRBV6-2 or TRBV6-3 to TRBJ2-3; D gene ambiguous. There are 13 residues in the CDR3. Between the trimmed V and J ends, which lost 8 bases and 0 bases, there was a span of 9 bases. CDR1 and CDR2 (germline): MNHEY, SVGEGT. CDR3 sequence (DNA): TGTGCCAGCGGATGGCAGAGCACAGATACGCAGTATTTT. This sequence encodes CASGWQSTDTQYF.

The genes are TRBV29-1 and TRBJ2-1; D call uncertain. V was trimmed by 5 bases and J by 6 bases, leaving 8 bases between them. Germline CDR1 is SQVTM and CDR2 is ANQGSEA. The CDR3 covers 11 residues. This chain's CDR3 is CSVLYTNEQFF. The CDR3 coding sequence is TGCAGCGTTCTCTACACCAATGAGCAGTTCTTC.

This clonotype has ten or more counts. This sequence joins TRBV11-2 and TRBJ2-5; perhaps TRBD1 as D (6 bases). The CDR3 runs 15 residues. CDR1 and CDR2 from the germline V gene are SGHAT and FQNNGV. Trimming removed 4 bases from V and 6 bases from J, with 18 bases in between. CDR3 DNA sequence: TGTGCCAGCAGCTCGCCGGCAACAGGGATTCAGACCCAGTACTTC. The encoded protein is CASSSPATGIQTQYF.

The chain employs TRBV9 and TRBJ2-7; maybe TRBD2 (6 bases). V shed 3 bases and J shed 2 bases, with 12 bases lying between them. CDR3 length: 14 amino acids. CDR1 is SGDLS, CDR2 YYNGEE, per germline. This chain's CDR3 is CASSADTSPYEQYF. CDR3 DNA sequence: TGTGCCAGCAGCGCTGATACTAGCCCCTACGAGCAGTACTTC.

This clonotype was seen just once. This chain connects TRBV7-9 to TRBJ2-7, with D tentatively TRBD1 or TRBD2 (5 bases each). CDR1 SEHNR and CDR2 FQNEAQ come from the germline V gene (reference sequence). This CDR3 is 14 amino acids long. Trimming shortened V by 5 bases and J by 5 bases, and 16 bases separated the two germline ends. CDR3 in amino acids: CASSGGAGRHEQYF. The CDR3 region has the DNA TGTGCCAGCAGCGGGGGTGCAGGGAGACACGAGCAGTACTTC.

This clonotype occurred once. Here the CDR3 DNA reads TGTGCCAGCAGTTACCTCCCAGGGATTAACACTGAAGCTTTCTTT. Translating it yields CASSYLPGINTEAFF. This chain uses TRBV6-2 or TRBV6-3 with TRBJ1-1; D perhaps matches TRBD1 (5 bases). Germline V lookup: CDR1 MNHEY, CDR2 SVGEGT. The CDR3 contains 15 residues. Trimming took 2 bases from V and 2 from J, leaving 12 bases between them.

This clonotype has just one count. The CDR3 reads CASSLRPDRRSYEQYF. The CDR3 region has the DNA TGTGCCAGCAGTTTACGGCCCGACAGGAGATCCTACGAGCAGTACTTC. The chain employs TRBV27 and TRBJ2-7; TRBD1 is a possible D gene (6 bases). Germline CDR1 MNHEY, CDR2 SMNVEV (reference sequence). CDR3 length: 16 residues. The V end lost 2 bases, the J end lost 1 base, and 15 bases lay between the germline ends.

This clonotype was seen repeatedly, ten times or more. The chain uses TRBV7-2 and TRBJ2-1; D is ambiguous. Deletions cut 5 bases from V and 4 bases from J, with 12 bases between. The CDR3 sequence is 14 residues long. From germline, CDR1 is SGHTA and CDR2 FQGNSA. Written as DNA, the CDR3 is TGTGCCAGCAGCCAGCGCCCAGGTTACAATGAGCAGTTCTTC. Translation gives CASSQRPGYNEQFF.

This clonotype was observed a handful of times. This chain uses TRBV28 with TRBJ1-1, with no clear D. This CDR3 comprises 14 residues. The germline V gene has CDR1 MDHEN and CDR2 SYDVKM. V shed 1 base and J shed 5 bases, with 11 bases lying between them. The CDR3 DNA reads as TGTGCCAGCAGTTTATCGGCCGAACTGACTGAAGCTTTCTTT. Translating gives CASSLSAELTEAFF.

The chain combines TRBV5-4 with TRBJ2-3; possibly TRBD2 for D (6 bases). This CDR3 is 13 amino acids long. Germline assignment: CDR1 SGHNT and CDR2 YYREEE (reference sequence). V lost 4 bases and J lost 5, with 11 bases in between. The CDR3 region has the DNA TGTGCCAGCAGCGAAAGGCGGGGAGATACGCAGTATTTT. Translating it yields CASSERRGDTQYF.

The genes are TRBV10-3 and TRBJ2-3, with 11 bases matching TRBD2. Germline CDR1 ENHRY, CDR2 SYGVKD. The CDR3 length is 16 residues. The V segment lost 3 bases and the J segment 5 bases; nucleotides outside the gene matches: 7. The CDR3, as DNA: TGTGCCATCAGTGATTTTACTAGCGGGAGTAAAGATACGCAGTATTTT. Its protein product is CAISDFTSGSKDTQYF.

This clonotype was observed a few times. V gene TRBV6-1 combines with J gene TRBJ2-3, with 12 bases aligning to TRBD1. The CDR3 spans 15 residues. Germline V gene data show CDR1 as MNHNS and CDR2 as SASEGT. The J segment lost 6 bases and the V segment lost 4 bases, leaving 5 bases of the junction unmatched. CDR3 residues: CASSGDRGLSDTQYF. The CDR3 coding sequence is TGTGCCAGCAGTGGGGACAGGGGGCTATCGGATACGCAGTATTTT.

The J gene is TRBJ2-5, the V gene TRBV29-1; either TRBD1 or TRBD2 may fit D (5 bases each). V was cut by 6 bases and J by 4 bases, with 15 bases left in between. The CDR3 sequence is 13 residues long. Germline CDR1 SQVTM, CDR2 ANQGSEA. The CDR3 loop reads CSVSRDLGETQYF. For the CDR3, the DNA is TGCAGCGTGTCCCGGGACCTGGGAGAGACCCAGTACTTC. The full variable domain, completed using reference TRBV29-1 and TRBJ2-5, is SAVISQKPSRDICQRGTSLTIQCQVDSQVTMMFWYRQQPGQSLTLIATANQGSEATYESGFVIDKFPISRPNLTFSTLTVSNMSPEDSSIYLCSVSRDLGETQYFGPGTRLLVL.